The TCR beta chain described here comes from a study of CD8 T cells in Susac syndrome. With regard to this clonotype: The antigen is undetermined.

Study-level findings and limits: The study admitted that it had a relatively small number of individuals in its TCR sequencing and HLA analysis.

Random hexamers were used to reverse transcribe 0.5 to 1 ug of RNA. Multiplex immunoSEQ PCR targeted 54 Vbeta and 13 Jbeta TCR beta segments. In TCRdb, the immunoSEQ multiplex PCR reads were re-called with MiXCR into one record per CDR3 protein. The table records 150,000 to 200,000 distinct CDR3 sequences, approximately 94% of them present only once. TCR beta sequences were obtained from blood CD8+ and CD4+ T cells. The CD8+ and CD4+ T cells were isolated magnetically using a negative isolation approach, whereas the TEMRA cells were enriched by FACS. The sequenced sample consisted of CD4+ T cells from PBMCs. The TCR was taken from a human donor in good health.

CDR3 residues: CASSPQGPGEQFF. The CDR3 DNA reads TGTGCCAGCAGCCCACAGGGACCAGGGGAGCAGTTCTTC. The chain is built from TRBV5-4 and TRBJ2-1; D perhaps matches TRBD1 (6 bases). V was trimmed by 4 bases and J by 10 bases, leaving 15 bases between them. The germline CDR1 and CDR2 sequences are SGHNT and YYREEE (reference sequence). CDR3 length equals 13 residues.